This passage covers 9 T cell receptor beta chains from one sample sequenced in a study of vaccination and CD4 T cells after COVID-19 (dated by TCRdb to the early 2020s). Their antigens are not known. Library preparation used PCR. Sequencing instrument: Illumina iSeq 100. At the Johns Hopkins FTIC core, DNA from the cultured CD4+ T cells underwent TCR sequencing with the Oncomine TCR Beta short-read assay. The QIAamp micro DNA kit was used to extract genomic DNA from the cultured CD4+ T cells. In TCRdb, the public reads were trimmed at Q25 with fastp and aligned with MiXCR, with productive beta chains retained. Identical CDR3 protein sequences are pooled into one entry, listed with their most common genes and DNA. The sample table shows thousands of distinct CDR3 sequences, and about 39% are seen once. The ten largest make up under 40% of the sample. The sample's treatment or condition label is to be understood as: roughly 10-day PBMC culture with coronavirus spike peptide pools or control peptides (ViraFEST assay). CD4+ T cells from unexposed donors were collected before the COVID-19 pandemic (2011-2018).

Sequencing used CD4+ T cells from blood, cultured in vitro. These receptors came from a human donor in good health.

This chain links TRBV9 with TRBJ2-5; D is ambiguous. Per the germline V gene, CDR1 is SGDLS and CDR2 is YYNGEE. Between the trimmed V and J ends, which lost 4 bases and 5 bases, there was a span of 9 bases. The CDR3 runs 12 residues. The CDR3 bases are TGTGCCAGCAGCCGAAATGGGGAGACCCAGTACTTC. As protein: CASSRNGETQYF. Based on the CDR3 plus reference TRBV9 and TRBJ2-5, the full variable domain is DSGVTQTPKHLITATGQRVTLRCSPRSGDLSVYWYQQSLDQGLQFLIQYYNGEERAKGNILERFSAQQFPDLHSELNLSSLELGDSALYFCASSRNGETQYFGPGTRLLVL.

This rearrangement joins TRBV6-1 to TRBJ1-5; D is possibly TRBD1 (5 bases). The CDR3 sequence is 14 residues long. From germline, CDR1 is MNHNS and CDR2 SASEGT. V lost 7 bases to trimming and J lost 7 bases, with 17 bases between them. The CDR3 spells CASTSPGGWQPQHF. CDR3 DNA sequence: TGTGCCAGCACCTCCCCGGGGGGATGGCAGCCCCAGCATTTT.

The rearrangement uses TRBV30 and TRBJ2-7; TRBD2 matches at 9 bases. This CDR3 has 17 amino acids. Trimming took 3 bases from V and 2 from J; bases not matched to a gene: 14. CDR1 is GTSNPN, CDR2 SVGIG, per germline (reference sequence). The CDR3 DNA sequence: TGTGCCTGGAGCCAACCCCCCCGACTAGCGGCAACCTACGAGCAGTACTTC. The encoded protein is CAWSQPPRLAATYEQYF.

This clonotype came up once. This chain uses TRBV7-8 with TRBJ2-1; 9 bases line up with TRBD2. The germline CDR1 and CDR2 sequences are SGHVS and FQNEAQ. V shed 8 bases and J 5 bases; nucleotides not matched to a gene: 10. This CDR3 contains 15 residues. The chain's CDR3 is CASRSSGAFDNEQFF. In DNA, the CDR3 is TGTGCCAGCCGGTCTAGCGGGGCGTTCGACAATGAGCAGTTCTTC.

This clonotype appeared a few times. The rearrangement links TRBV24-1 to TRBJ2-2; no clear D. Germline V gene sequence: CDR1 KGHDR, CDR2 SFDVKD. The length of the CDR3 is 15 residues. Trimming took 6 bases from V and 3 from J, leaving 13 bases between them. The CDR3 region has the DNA TGTGCCACCAGTATTTCTAACGGATACACCGGGGAGCTGTTTTTT. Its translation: CATSISNGYTGELFF.

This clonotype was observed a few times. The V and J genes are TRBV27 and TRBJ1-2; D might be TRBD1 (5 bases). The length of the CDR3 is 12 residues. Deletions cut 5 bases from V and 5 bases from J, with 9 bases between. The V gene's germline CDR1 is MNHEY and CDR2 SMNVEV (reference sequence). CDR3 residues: CASSPQGYGYTF. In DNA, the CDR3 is TGTGCCAGCAGTCCCCAGGGTTATGGCTACACCTTC.

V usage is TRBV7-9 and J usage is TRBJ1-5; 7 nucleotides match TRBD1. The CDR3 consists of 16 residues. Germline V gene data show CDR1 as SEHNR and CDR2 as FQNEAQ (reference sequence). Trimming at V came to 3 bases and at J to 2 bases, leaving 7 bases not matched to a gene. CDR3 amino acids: CASSFRQGRGNQPQHF. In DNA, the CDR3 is TGTGCCAGCAGCTTCCGACAGGGAAGGGGCAATCAGCCCCAGCATTTT.

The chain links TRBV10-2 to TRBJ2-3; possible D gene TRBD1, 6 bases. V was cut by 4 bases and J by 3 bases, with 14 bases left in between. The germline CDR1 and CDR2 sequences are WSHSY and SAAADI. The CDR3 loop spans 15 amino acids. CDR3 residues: CASSGTQGGTDTQYF. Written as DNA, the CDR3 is TGCGCCAGCAGTGGGACCCAAGGGGGAACAGATACGCAGTATTTT.

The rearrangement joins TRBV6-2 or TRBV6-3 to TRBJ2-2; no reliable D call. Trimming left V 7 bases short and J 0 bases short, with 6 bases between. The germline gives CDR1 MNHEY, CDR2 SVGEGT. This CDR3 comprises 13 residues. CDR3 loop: CASTTANTGELFF. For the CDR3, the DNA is TGTGCCAGCACAACCGCGAACACCGGGGAGCTGTTTTTT.